This T cell receptor (beta chain) was observed in a study of post-analysis software for immune sequencing data. Looking at the study overall: Some patients lacked subtype; others had relapsing-remitting, secondary progressive or progressive-relapsing disease.

Included in the TCR beta cDNA libraries were unique molecular identifiers. Some 500,000 cDNA molecules were recovered from an input of 1 to 10 million T cells. TCRdb analysed the PCR reads with MiXCR anew, one entry per CDR3 protein. The sample holds about 460,000 distinct CDR3 sequences; under 55% are singletons and the top ten take about an eighth. Germline-derived CDR1 and CDR2 are MDHEN and SYDVKM. CDR3 length: 14 residues. Study-wide findings and caveats: Co-batched samples clustered tightly together by F measure. Among roughly five TRBV segments more frequent in patients than controls were TRBV5-6, TRBV5-1 and TRBV20-1. Patients with multiple sclerosis recorded significantly lower normalized Chao1 diversity than controls, the study found.

This clonotype was seen only a few times. Its specificity is unknown. This clonotype originated in a girl between 10 and 17 years old with multiple sclerosis. V gene TRBV28 combines with J gene TRBJ2-7, with D possibly matching TRBD1 (6 bases). The better agreement between TRBJ2-5 and the DNA end casts doubt on the J call. Sequenced sample: blood. The CDR3 DNA is TGTGCCAGCAGTCAAATGAACAGGGCTGAGACCCAGTACTTC. Its protein is CASSQMNRAETQYF.